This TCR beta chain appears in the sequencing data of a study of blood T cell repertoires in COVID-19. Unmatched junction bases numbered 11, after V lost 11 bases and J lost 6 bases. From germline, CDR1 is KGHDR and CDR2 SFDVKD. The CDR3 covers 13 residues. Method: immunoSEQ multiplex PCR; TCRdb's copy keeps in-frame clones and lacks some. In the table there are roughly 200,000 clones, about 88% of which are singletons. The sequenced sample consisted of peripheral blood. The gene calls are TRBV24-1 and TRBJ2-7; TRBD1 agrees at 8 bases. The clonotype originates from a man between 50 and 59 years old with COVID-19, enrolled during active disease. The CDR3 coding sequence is TGTGCCATTCCGACAGGGGAGTCTGGCGAGCAGTACTTC. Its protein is CAIPTGESGEQYF.